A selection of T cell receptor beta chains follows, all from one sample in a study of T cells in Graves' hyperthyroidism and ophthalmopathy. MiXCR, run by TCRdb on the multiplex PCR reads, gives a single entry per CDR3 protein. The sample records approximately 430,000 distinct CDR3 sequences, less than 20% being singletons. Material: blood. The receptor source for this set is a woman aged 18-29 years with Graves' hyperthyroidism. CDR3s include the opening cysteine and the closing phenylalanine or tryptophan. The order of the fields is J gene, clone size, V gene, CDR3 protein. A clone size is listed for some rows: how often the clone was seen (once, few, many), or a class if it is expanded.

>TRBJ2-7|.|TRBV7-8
CASSLGTFPSSYEQYF
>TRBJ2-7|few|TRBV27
CASSLTGRYEQYF
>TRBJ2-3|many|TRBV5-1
CASSLGDTDTQYF
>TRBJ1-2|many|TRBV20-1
CSALTGIYGYTF
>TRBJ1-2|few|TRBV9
CASSPPGRGSGYTF
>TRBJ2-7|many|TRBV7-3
CASSLTAGPSYEQYF
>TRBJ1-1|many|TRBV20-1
CSAPKGVTEAFF
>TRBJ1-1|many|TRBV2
CASREARRLLDTEAFF
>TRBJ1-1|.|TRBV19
CASSVTGVRVTEAFF
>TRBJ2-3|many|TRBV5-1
CASSPEASTDTQYF
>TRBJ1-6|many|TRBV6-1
CASSARVSSPLHF
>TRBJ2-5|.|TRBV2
CASSGNRGLETQYF
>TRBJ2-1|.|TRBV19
CASSTLMAGGYNEQFF
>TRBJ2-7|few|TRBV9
CASSPSGRTPGQYF
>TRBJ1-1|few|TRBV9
CASSATPLGERNTEAFF
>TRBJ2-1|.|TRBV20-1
CSASGLAGVNNEQFF
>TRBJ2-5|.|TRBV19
CASSTHLAGGRQETQYF
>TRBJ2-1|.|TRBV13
CASSSRDSSEELAYNEQFF
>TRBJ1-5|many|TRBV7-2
CASSLEGQGNQPQHF
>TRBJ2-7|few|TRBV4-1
CASSQRSGMAPYEQYF
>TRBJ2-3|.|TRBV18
CASSPRFGASTDTQYF
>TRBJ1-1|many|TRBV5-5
CASSLDFVDVEAFF
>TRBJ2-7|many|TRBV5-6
CASSFWDRAYEQYF
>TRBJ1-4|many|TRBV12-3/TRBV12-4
CASSLRGAIEKLFF
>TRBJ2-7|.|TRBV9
CASSPSGTSDEQYF
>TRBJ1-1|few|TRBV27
CASSLTGWNEAFF
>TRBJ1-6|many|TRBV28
CASSFKDRRGALHF
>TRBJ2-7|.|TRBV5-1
CASSLGRDRETYEQYF
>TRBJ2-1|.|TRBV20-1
CSAMPGGGPLEGEQFF
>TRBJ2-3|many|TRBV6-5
CASSYESGRARRDTQYF
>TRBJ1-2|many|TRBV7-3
CASSPDPGLTNGYTF
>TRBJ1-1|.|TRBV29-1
CSVEDLIGVGWGGKGKMNTEAFF
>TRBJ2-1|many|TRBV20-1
CSARAGALSSYNEQFF
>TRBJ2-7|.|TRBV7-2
CASSQGNERSSYEQYF
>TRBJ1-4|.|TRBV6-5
CASSYSVEKLFF
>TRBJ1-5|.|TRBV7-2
CASSPRGGRQGSNQPQHF
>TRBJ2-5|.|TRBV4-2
CASSQGPSSGRQETQYF
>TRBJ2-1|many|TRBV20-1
CSAPRGSNEQFF
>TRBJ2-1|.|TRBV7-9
CASSARLLGDNEQFF
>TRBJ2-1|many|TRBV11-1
CASSDYRDLLGNEQFF
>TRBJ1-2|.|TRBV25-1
CASSDGGYTF
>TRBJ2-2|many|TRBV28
CASNHGAGVSTGELFF
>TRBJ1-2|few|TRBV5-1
CASSLTGFDGYTF
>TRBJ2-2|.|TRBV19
CASSMRGPNTGELFF
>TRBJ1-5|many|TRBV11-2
CASSLVGGDQPQHF
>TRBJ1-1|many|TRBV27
CASRREGGGSEAFF
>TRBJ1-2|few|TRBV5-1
CASSLLDRGPNRYGYTF
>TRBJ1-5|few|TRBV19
CASSITWGGQPQHF
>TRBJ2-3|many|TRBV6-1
CASRIFSGRTDTQYF
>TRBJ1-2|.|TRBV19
CASSSYDGYTF
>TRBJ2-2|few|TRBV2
CASRTGELFF